The present TCR beta chain was sequenced within a study of control samples from healthy donors and cancer patients. V dropped 1 base and J dropped 1 base, with 4 bases sitting between them. The CDR3 covers 13 residues. Here immunoSEQ multiplex PCR was the method, and the copy in TCRdb shows in-frame clones only, minus some. The sample holds some 130,000 clones, around 90% seen once. The source of this sequence is a man aged 40-49 years in good health. The chain couples TRBV12-3 or TRBV12-4 to TRBJ2-5; unclear D gene. The source material was blood. The CDR3 coding sequence is TGTGCCAGCAGTTTAGTGGGCCAAGAGACCCAGTACTTC. Translated, it gives CASSLVGQETQYF.